This T cell receptor beta chain was identified in a study of T cells in Graves' hyperthyroidism and ophthalmopathy. TCR beta CDR3 regions were amplified from RNA transcripts. The HTBI primer set drove a first-round RT-PCR of the TCR CDR3. TCRdb used MiXCR to reprocess the multiplex PCR reads, holding one entry per CDR3 protein. The repertoire holds about 640,000 distinct CDR3 sequences, with around 20% as singletons. It was uncontrolled infection, other autoimmune disease, pregnancy or lactation that excluded patients. Germline CDR1 is SGHTA and CDR2 is FQGNSA. The CDR3 consists of 14 residues. Trimming removed 7 bases from V and 8 bases from J, with 17 bases in between.

This TCR was sampled from a man aged 25-45 years with Graves' ophthalmopathy. Input material: blood. The chain combines TRBV7-2 with TRBJ1-4; tentatively, D is TRBD1 (5 bases). DNA of the CDR3: TGTGCCAGCAAGCACGCTGGGGACGTCGAAAAACTGTTTTTT. It codes for CASKHAGDVEKLFF.